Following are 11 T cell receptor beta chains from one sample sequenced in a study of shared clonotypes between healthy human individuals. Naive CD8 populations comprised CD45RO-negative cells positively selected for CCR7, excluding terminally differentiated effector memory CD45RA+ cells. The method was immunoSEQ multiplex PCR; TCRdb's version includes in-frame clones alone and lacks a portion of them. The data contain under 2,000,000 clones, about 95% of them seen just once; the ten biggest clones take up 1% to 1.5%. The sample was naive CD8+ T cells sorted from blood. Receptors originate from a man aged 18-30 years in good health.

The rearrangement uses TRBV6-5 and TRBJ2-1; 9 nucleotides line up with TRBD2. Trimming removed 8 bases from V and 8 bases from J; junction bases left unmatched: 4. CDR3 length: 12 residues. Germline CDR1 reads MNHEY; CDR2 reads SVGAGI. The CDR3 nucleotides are TGTGCCAGCCTGACTAGCGGACATGAGCAGTTCTTC. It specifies CASLTSGHEQFF.

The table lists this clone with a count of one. The CDR3 nucleotides read TGTGCCAGCAGCTGGGGGGACAGGGCAGATAAGACCCAGTACTTC. This codes for CASSWGDRADKTQYF. The genes are TRBV5-4 and TRBJ2-5; 9 bases align to TRBD1. This CDR3 comprises 15 residues. Germline lookup yields CDR1 SGHNT and CDR2 YYREEE (reference sequence). V shed 3 bases, J shed 6 bases, and the junction held 9 bases outside the gene matches.

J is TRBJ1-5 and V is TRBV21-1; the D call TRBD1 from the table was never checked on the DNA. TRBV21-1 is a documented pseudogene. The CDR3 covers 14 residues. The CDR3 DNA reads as TGTGCCAGCAGCGAAAACAGGGTCGGGCGGCCCCAGCATTTT. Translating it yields CASSENRVGRPQHF.

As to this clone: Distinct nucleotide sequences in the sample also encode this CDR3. This chain's CDR3 is CASSLRGQTYEQYF. The DNA of the CDR3 is TGTGCCAGCAGTTTACGGGGGCAGACCTACGAGCAGTACTTC. The genes are TRBV28 and TRBJ2-7, with D perhaps matching TRBD1 or TRBD2 (6 bases each). Trimming took off 2 bases at V and 2 bases at J, with 10 bases between the two ends. This CDR3 is built from 14 residues. The germline gives CDR1 MDHEN, CDR2 SYDVKM.

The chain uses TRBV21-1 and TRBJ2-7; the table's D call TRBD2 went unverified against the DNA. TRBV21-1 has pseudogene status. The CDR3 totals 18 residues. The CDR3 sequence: CASSKQGLVGLESYEQYF. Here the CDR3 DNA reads TGTGCCAGCAGCAAACAAGGACTCGTGGGGTTGGAGTCCTACGAGCAGTACTTC.

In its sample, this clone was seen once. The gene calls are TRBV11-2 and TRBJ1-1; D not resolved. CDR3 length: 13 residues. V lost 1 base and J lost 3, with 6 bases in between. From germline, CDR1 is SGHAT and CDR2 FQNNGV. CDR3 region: CASSLGHYTEAFF. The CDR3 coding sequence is TGTGCCAGCAGCTTAGGACACTACACTGAAGCTTTCTTT.

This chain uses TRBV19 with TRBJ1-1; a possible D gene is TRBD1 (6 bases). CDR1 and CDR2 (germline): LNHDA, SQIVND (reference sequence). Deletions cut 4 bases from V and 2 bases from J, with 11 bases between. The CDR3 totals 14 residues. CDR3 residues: CASSTSGQNTEAFF. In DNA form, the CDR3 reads TGTGCCAGTAGTACGTCGGGACAAAACACTGAAGCTTTCTTT.

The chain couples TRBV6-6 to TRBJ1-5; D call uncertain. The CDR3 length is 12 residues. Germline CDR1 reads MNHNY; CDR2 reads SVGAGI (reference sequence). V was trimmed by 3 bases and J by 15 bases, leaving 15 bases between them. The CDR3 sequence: CASSYPTPVVHF. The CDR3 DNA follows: TGTGCCAGCAGTTATCCGACTCCAGTGGTGCATTTT.

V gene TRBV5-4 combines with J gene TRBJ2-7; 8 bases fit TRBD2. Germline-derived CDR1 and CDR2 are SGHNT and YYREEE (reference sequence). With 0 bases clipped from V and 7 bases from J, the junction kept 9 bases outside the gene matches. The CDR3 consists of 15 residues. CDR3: CASSLESSGFGEQYF. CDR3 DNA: TGTGCCAGCAGCTTGGAGTCTAGCGGGTTCGGGGAGCAGTACTTC.

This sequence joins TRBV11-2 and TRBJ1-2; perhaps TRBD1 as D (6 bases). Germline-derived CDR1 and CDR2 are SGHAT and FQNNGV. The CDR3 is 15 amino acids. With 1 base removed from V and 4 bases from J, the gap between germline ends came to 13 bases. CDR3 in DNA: TGTGCCAGCAGCTTAGGGGCAGGGGCGGGCTATGGCTACACCTTC. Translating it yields CASSLGAGAGYGYTF. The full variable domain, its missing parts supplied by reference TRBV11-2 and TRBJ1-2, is EAGVAQSPRYKIIEKRQSVAFWCNPISGHATLYWYQQILGQGPKLLIQFQNNGVVDDSQLPKDRFSAERLKGVDSTLKIQPAKLEDSAVYLCASSLGAGAGYGYTFGSGTRLTVV.

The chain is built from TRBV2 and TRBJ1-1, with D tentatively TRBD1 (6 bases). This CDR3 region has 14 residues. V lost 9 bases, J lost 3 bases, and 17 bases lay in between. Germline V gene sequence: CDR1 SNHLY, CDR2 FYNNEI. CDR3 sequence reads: CASYRGGEDTEAFF. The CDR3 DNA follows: TGTGCCAGTTACCGCGGGGGCGAGGACACTGAAGCTTTCTTT.